These 23 T cell receptor beta chains were all obtained from the same sample, sequenced in a study of siplizumab effects on memory and regulatory T cells. Repertoires were generated with immunoSEQ multiplex PCR, while TCRdb's copy carries only in-frame clones and drops some. The sample shows roughly 120,000 clones, around 94% of them seen only once. The sequenced sample was non-Treg CD4+ T cells sorted from blood. The receptors here all came from a human donor in good health.

In nucleotides, the CDR3 is TGTGCCAGCAGTGGGGGTTTCTCTGGAAACACCATATATTTT. Residues: CASSGGFSGNTIYF. The chain links TRBV6-5 to TRBJ1-3, with D possibly matching TRBD1 (5 bases). The V gene lost 5 bases and the J gene lost 0 bases, with 8 bases spanning the gap. CDR3 length: 14 amino acids. Germline lookup yields CDR1 MNHEY and CDR2 SVGAGI.

The chain couples TRBV6-5 to TRBJ1-2; 11 nucleotides align to TRBD1. The V gene's germline CDR1 is MNHEY and CDR2 SVGAGI. V dropped 5 bases and J dropped 7; count of bases not matched to a gene: 9. The CDR3 contains 15 residues. The CDR3 nucleotides read TGTGCCAGCAGTCGAACCGGGACAGGGGGTCTTGGCTACACCTTC. Its protein is CASSRTGTGGLGYTF.

This clone appeared once. The CDR3 DNA reads as TGCGCCAGCAAGGCGGGAGACCCCTACGAGCAGTACTTC. Translating it yields CASKAGDPYEQYF. The chain employs TRBV5-1 and TRBJ2-7; 7 bases agree with TRBD2. The CDR3 consists of 13 residues. Germline trimming cut 6 bases from V and 2 bases from J; bases unmatched to any gene: 5. The germline V gene encodes CDR1 SGHRS and CDR2 YFSETQ. Together with reference TRBV5-1 and TRBJ2-7, the CDR3 gives the full variable domain: KAGVTQTPRYLIKTRGQQVTLSCSPISGHRSVSWYQQTPGQGLQFLFEYFSETQRNKGNFPGRFSGRQFSNSRSEMNVSTLELGDSALYLCASKAGDPYEQYFGPGTRLTVT.

The chain joins TRBV7-9 to TRBJ2-3; 10 positions agree with TRBD2. The CDR3 has 15 residues. CDR1 and CDR2 from the germline V gene are SEHNR and FQNEAQ (reference sequence). V was pared by 5 bases and J by 5 bases, with 7 bases of the junction left unmatched. CDR3 sequence reads: CASSPGLAVVDTQYF. CDR3 sequence (DNA): TGTGCCAGCAGCCCCGGACTAGCGGTGGTAGATACGCAGTATTTT.

The chain carries TRBV6-6 and TRBJ2-3; 9 bases align to TRBD2. The CDR3 is made up of 16 amino acids. J was trimmed by 2 bases and V by 5 bases; bases with no gene match: 8. Germline values: CDR1 MNHNY, CDR2 SVGAGI (reference sequence). CDR3 region: CASSKPSGTTTDTQYF. As DNA, the CDR3 is TGTGCCAGCAGTAAGCCTAGCGGGACTACCACAGATACGCAGTATTTT.

The V and J genes are TRBV6-1 and TRBJ2-5, with 9 bases that match TRBD1. The CDR3 runs to 14 residues. CDR1 is MNHNS and CDR2 is SASEGT in the germline V gene. The ends lost 6 bases at V and 4 bases at J; junction bases unmatched: 6. The CDR3 nucleotides are TGTGCCAGCAGCACAGGGGGCGGAGGAGAGACCCAGTACTTC. This sequence encodes CASSTGGGGETQYF.

Concerning this clone: Different DNA sequences within this sample yield the same CDR3. The chain has TRBV7-2 and TRBJ1-3; 7 nucleotides line up with TRBD1. The V segment lost 5 bases and the J segment 4 bases; nucleotides outside the gene matches: 14. CDR1 and CDR2 (germline): SGHTA, FQGNSA. The CDR3 is made up of 17 amino acids. CDR3 region: CASSQSEPKGAGNTIYF. Here the CDR3 DNA reads TGTGCCAGCAGCCAATCAGAACCGAAGGGGGCCGGAAACACCATATATTTT.

The chain carries TRBV27 and TRBJ2-1; possibly TRBD1 or TRBD2 for D (6 bases each). Germline CDR1 is MNHEY and CDR2 is SMNVEV (reference sequence). Trimming stripped 2 bases from V and 0 bases from J, with 11 bases between. There are 16 residues in the CDR3. The CDR3 nucleotides read TGTGCCAGCAGTTTAAAGGGGGGTATCTCCTACAATGAGCAGTTCTTC. Translating it yields CASSLKGGISYNEQFF.

This CDR3 reads CASSLETYYGYTF. For the CDR3, the DNA is TGTGCCAGCAGCTTGGAGACCTACTATGGCTACACCTTC. The V and J genes are TRBV5-4 and TRBJ1-2, with D uncertain. This CDR3 comprises 13 residues. V lost 0 bases and J lost 3, with 6 bases in between. Germline V CDR1 and CDR2: SGHNT, YYREEE (reference sequence).

The V and J genes are TRBV6-1 and TRBJ1-1, with D uncertain. Trimming stripped 6 bases from V and 3 bases from J, with 8 bases between. The V gene's germline CDR1 is MNHNS and CDR2 SASEGT. The CDR3 totals 12 residues. Here the CDR3 DNA reads TGTGCCAGCAGCCCTGGAGACACTGAAGCTTTCTTT. Translating gives CASSPGDTEAFF.

The chain is built from TRBV6-1 and TRBJ2-5, with 10 bases that match TRBD2. After removal of 10 bases from V and 7 bases from J, the junction contained 12 bases not matched to a gene. The CDR3 length is 14 residues. Germline-derived CDR1 and CDR2 are MNHNS and SASEGT. This chain's CDR3 is CATTRASGGGTQYF. The DNA for the CDR3 is TGTGCCACTACGCGGGCTAGCGGGGGCGGGACCCAGTACTTC.

The chain uses TRBV6-1 and TRBJ2-3; D unresolved. CDR1 is MNHNS and CDR2 is SASEGT in the germline V gene. The CDR3 is 13 residues long. V was trimmed by 6 bases and J by 2 bases, leaving 9 bases between them. The CDR3 DNA is TGTGCCAGCAGCTCGCCCTTCACAGATACGCAGTATTTT. It translates to CASSSPFTDTQYF.

V is TRBV27 and J is TRBJ2-3; tentatively, D is TRBD1 (6 bases). The CDR3 loop spans 19 amino acids. V dropped 1 base and J dropped 0 bases, with 20 bases sitting between them. CDR1 and CDR2 from the germline V gene are MNHEY and SMNVEV (reference sequence). The CDR3 spells CASSLFRGGRRLSTDTQYF. The DNA for the CDR3 is TGTGCCAGCAGTTTATTCAGGGGCGGGCGGAGACTTAGCACAGATACGCAGTATTTT.

This chain connects TRBV5-1 to TRBJ2-2; 8 bases map to TRBD1. The CDR3 has 16 amino acids. V dropped 3 bases and J dropped 3; count of bases not matched to a gene: 7. The germline V gene encodes CDR1 SGHRS and CDR2 YFSETQ. DNA of the CDR3: TGCGCCAGCAGCTCGGACAGGGCTTTGGACACCGGGGAGCTGTTTTTT. The encoded protein is CASSSDRALDTGELFF. Using reference TRBV5-1 and TRBJ2-2 for the parts outside the CDR3, the full variable domain is KAGVTQTPRYLIKTRGQQVTLSCSPISGHRSVSWYQQTPGQGLQFLFEYFSETQRNKGNFPGRFSGRQFSNSRSEMNVSTLELGDSALYLCASSSDRALDTGELFFGEGSRLTVL.

The V gene is TRBV29-1, the J gene TRBJ2-3; 7 nucleotides align to TRBD2. The V gene end was trimmed by 6 bases and the J gene end by 5 bases; junction bases not matched to a gene: 5. The length of the CDR3 is 12 residues. The germline gives CDR1 SQVTM, CDR2 ANQGSEA. CDR3 nucleotides: TGCAGCGTCGGGACTAACATAGATACGCAGTATTTT. Residues: CSVGTNIDTQYF.

This chain joins TRBV29-1 and TRBJ1-1; a weak D match, TRBD1 (6 bases). Germline CDR1 is SQVTM and CDR2 is ANQGSEA. This CDR3 region has 18 residues. V lost 3 bases and J lost 3, with 26 bases in between. The CDR3 loop is CSVEFWGPGTGGHTEAFF. CDR3 DNA sequence: TGCAGCGTTGAGTTTTGGGGCCCTGGGACGGGGGGGCACACTGAAGCTTTCTTT.

This chain links TRBV5-4 with TRBJ2-7; D may match TRBD1 or TRBD2 (7 bases each). CDR3 length: 18 residues. V lost 2 bases and J lost 3, with 24 bases in between. Germline V CDR1 and CDR2: SGHNT, YYREEE (reference sequence). The CDR3 nucleotides are TGTGCCAGCAGCTTCAACAGGGGCGCTCGGGGGGCGGTCTACGAGCAGTACTTC. The encoded protein is CASSFNRGARGAVYEQYF.

Details on this clone: Other DNA sequences from this sample encode an identical CDR3 as well. V usage is TRBV5-1 and J usage is TRBJ2-5; no firm D call. The CDR3 spans 11 residues. Trimming removed 4 bases at V and 2 bases at J, with 3 bases between. Germline CDR1 is SGHRS and CDR2 is YFSETQ. CDR3 nucleotides: TGCGCCAGCAGCCGGCAAGAGACCCAGTACTTC. As protein: CASSRQETQYF. The full variable domain, rest sourced from reference TRBV5-1 and TRBJ2-5, is KAGVTQTPRYLIKTRGQQVTLSCSPISGHRSVSWYQQTPGQGLQFLFEYFSETQRNKGNFPGRFSGRQFSNSRSEMNVSTLELGDSALYLCASSRQETQYFGPGTRLLVL.

The V and J genes are TRBV28 and TRBJ2-7, with 11 bases matching TRBD2. Germline V gives CDR1 MDHEN, CDR2 SYDVKM. The CDR3 length is 13 residues. After removal of 8 bases from V and 7 bases from J, the junction contained 7 bases not matched to a gene. This CDR3 is CASGSGRAREQYF. CDR3 sequence (DNA): TGTGCCAGCGGTAGCGGGAGGGCCAGGGAGCAGTACTTC.

V is TRBV6-1 and J is TRBJ1-2; D ambiguous. The CDR3 extends over 13 amino acids. Germline lookup yields CDR1 MNHNS and CDR2 SASEGT. Trimming stripped 3 bases from V and 7 bases from J, with 12 bases between. CDR3 nucleotide sequence: TGTGCCAGCAGTGACGCTTATCCGGGTGGCTACACCTTC. The encoded protein is CASSDAYPGGYTF.

The J gene is TRBJ2-5, the V gene TRBV27, with 8 bases that match TRBD1. The J segment lost 5 bases and the V segment lost 5 bases, leaving 13 bases of the junction unmatched. The V gene's germline CDR1 is MNHEY and CDR2 SMNVEV (reference sequence). The CDR3 totals 16 residues. The CDR3 bases are TGTGCCAGCAGTCTGGAAACCGGCAGGGGGCTGGAGACCCAGTACTTC. This gives the protein CASSLETGRGLETQYF.

This chain uses TRBV19 with TRBJ1-3, with D hard to call. The germline gives CDR1 LNHDA, CDR2 SQIVND (reference sequence). The CDR3 contains 14 residues. The germline V and J ends were trimmed by 5 bases and 6 bases, with 14 bases remaining between them. CDR3 sequence: CASSLNGRENTIYF. CDR3 nucleotides: TGTGCCAGTAGTCTGAATGGTCGGGAAAACACCATATATTTT.

The V and J genes are TRBV7-9 and TRBJ1-1; D unclear. The CDR3 consists of 12 residues. The germline V and J ends were trimmed by 5 bases and 4 bases, with 8 bases remaining between them. CDR1 SEHNR and CDR2 FQNEAQ come from the germline V gene (reference sequence). The CDR3 reads CASSRLSTEAFF. The CDR3 DNA reads as TGTGCCAGCAGCCGCCTGAGCACTGAAGCTTTCTTT.